This T cell receptor beta chain was observed in a study of shared clonotypes between healthy human individuals. V lost 10 bases and J lost 3, with 13 bases in between. CDR3 length equals 13 residues. Germline CDR1 and CDR2: LNHDA and SQIVND (reference sequence). Selected positively for CCR7 and CD45RO-negative, naive CD8 cells excluded terminally differentiated effector memory CD45RA+ cells. TCRdb's copy holds only in-frame clones and misses some; the assay was immunoSEQ multiplex PCR. The sample holds under 700,000 clones, about 95% seen once. This chain joins TRBV19 and TRBJ1-5; weak D call: TRBD1 (5 bases). The sample consisted of naive CD8+ T cells sorted from blood. This clonotype originated in a woman aged 25 to 39 in good health. DNA of the CDR3: TGTGCCATAGGACAAGACTCCAATCAGCCCCAGCATTTT. Protein: CAIGQDSNQPQHF.